The 21 T cell receptor beta chains presented below share a single source sample, sequenced in a study of metastatic and nonmetastatic thyroid tumors. All patients were treatment-naive before thyroid surgery. TCRdb reprocessed the PCR reads via MiXCR. The data show under 100,000 clones, around 7.8% seen once. Sequenced material: blood. The receptor set was obtained from a female donor with papillary thyroid cancer or a benign thyroid nodule (not recorded which). Some clones in this sample may be carry-over from other donors' samples.

The V and J genes are TRBV6-1 and TRBJ1-1, with D possibly matching TRBD1 (6 bases). Looked up from germline, CDR1 is MNHNS and CDR2 is SASEGT. This CDR3 comprises 16 residues. V dropped 0 bases and J dropped 3 bases, with 14 bases sitting between them. The DNA of the CDR3 is TGTGCCAGCAGTGAAGCTGCAACAGGGTTCCACACTGAAGCTTTCTTT. Protein sequence: CASSEAATGFHTEAFF.

This clone was counted between two and nine times. The rearrangement links TRBV12-3 or TRBV12-4 to TRBJ2-5; 7 positions agree with TRBD2. This CDR3 spans 12 amino acids. J was trimmed by 3 bases and V by 5 bases; bases with no gene match: 0. The chain's CDR3 is CASSGTKETQYF. CDR3 DNA: TGTGCCAGCAGTGGGACTAAAGAGACCCAGTACTTC.

This clone came up many times. The CDR3 DNA sequence: TGTGCCAGCAGCTTTAGGTACGGAGAGACTGGCAATCAGCCCCAGCATTTT. Translation gives CASSFRYGETGNQPQHF. The chain recombines TRBV11-3 with TRBJ1-5; D uncertain. CDR1 SGHNT and CDR2 YENEEA come from the germline V gene. V was trimmed by 3 bases and J by 2 bases, leaving 17 bases between them. This CDR3 is built from 17 residues.

This clone has at least ten counts. The chain has TRBV7-8 and TRBJ1-2, with TRBD1 identical over 7 bases. The germline V gene encodes CDR1 SGHVS and CDR2 FQNEAQ. V shed 4 bases, J shed 2 bases, and the junction held 1 base outside the gene matches. This CDR3 has 13 amino acids. The CDR3 bases are TGTGCCAGCAGCTCGACAGGGAACTATGGCTACACCTTC. Its translation: CASSSTGNYGYTF.

This clone was seen at least ten times. The chain carries TRBV9 and TRBJ2-1; 8 bases are a match to TRBD1. CDR1 SGDLS and CDR2 YYNGEE come from the germline V gene. V gave up 4 bases and J gave up 10 bases; unmatched junction bases: 10. CDR3 size: 14 residues. CDR3 loop: CASSPRTGKGEQFF. The CDR3 nucleotides are TGTGCCAGCAGCCCCCGGACAGGGAAGGGAGAGCAGTTCTTC.

V is TRBV30 and J is TRBJ2-5; 14 nucleotides match TRBD2. J gave up 1 base and V 3 bases, and 4 bases lay outside the gene matches. CDR3 length equals 16 residues. Germline lookup yields CDR1 GTSNPN and CDR2 SVGIG (reference sequence). The CDR3 DNA sequence: TGTGCCTGGAGGGGACTAGCGGGGGAGCGCCAAGAGACCCAGTACTTC. This sequence encodes CAWRGLAGERQETQYF.

This clone was picked up many times. This chain uses TRBV6-1 with TRBJ1-3; weak D call: TRBD1 (6 bases). V lost 5 bases and J 4 bases, leaving 12 bases between the germline ends. Germline V lookup: CDR1 MNHNS, CDR2 SASEGT. The CDR3 runs 14 residues. In DNA, the CDR3 is TGTGCCAGCAGTTCAACAGGGCTGGGAAACACCATATATTTT. It specifies CASSSTGLGNTIYF.

This clone was recorded at least ten times. V gene TRBV11-2 combines with J gene TRBJ2-7, with a possible D match to TRBD2 (6 bases). In germline, CDR1 is SGHAT, CDR2 FQNNGV. The CDR3 has 16 residues. V was clipped by 7 bases and J by 0 bases, with 19 bases between them. CDR3 sequence: CASTLYGGASSYEQYF. The CDR3 nucleotides are TGTGCCAGCACCCTTTATGGCGGGGCTAGCTCCTACGAGCAGTACTTC.

This clone has a handful of counts. The chain employs TRBV20-1 and TRBJ2-3, with TRBD2 as a possible D gene (6 bases). Trimming left V 6 bases short and J 0 bases short, with 13 bases between. In germline, CDR1 is DFQATT, CDR2 SNEGSKA (reference sequence). The CDR3 has 14 amino acids. The CDR3: CSAGGQASTDTQYF. CDR3 nucleotide sequence: TGCAGTGCGGGGGGTCAGGCTAGCACAGATACGCAGTATTTT.

This clone has a count of ten or more. The gene calls are TRBV14 and TRBJ1-2; D is uncertain. The CDR3 has 15 amino acids. Germline CDR1 is SGHDN and CDR2 is FVKESK. V shed 1 base and J shed 4 bases, with 13 bases lying between them. CDR3 DNA sequence: TGTGCCAGCAGCCAAGTCGATAGAGGCGCCTATGGCTACACCTTC. Protein sequence: CASSQVDRGAYGYTF. The full variable domain, rest sourced from reference TRBV14 and TRBJ1-2, is EAGVTQFPSHSVIEKGQTVTLRCDPISGHDNLYWYRRVMGKEIKFLLHFVKESKQDESGMPNNRFLAERTGGTYSTLKVQPAELEDSGVYFCASSQVDRGAYGYTFGSGTRLTVV.

This clone was seen repeatedly, ten times or more. This chain uses TRBV6-4 with TRBJ2-2, with 8 nucleotides matching TRBD2. The CDR3 extends over 13 amino acids. CDR1 and CDR2 (germline): MRHNA, SNTAGT. Trimming at V came to 10 bases and at J to 2 bases, leaving 3 bases not matched to a gene. CDR3 sequence reads: CATSGSNTGELFF. In nucleotides, the CDR3 is TGTGCCACGAGCGGGAGTAACACCGGGGAGCTGTTTTTT.

At least ten counts were recorded for this clone. The chain employs TRBV2 and TRBJ2-2; D is perhaps TRBD1 or TRBD2 (6 bases each). The V and J ends lost 7 bases and 2 bases respectively, with 11 bases between them. The CDR3 extends over 14 amino acids. CDR1 and CDR2 from the germline V gene are SNHLY and FYNNEI. The DNA of the CDR3 is TGTGCCAGCAAGGGGGGTACAAACACCGGGGAGCTGTTTTTT. It specifies CASKGGTNTGELFF.

This clone was seen a few times. This chain joins TRBV6-2 or TRBV6-3 and TRBJ2-5; possible D gene TRBD2, 7 bases. Between the trimmed V and J ends, which lost 2 bases and 9 bases, there was a span of 16 bases. This CDR3 has 14 residues. Looked up from germline, CDR1 is MNHEY and CDR2 is SVGEGT. The CDR3 sequence: CASSYGGAYEAQYF. CDR3 DNA sequence: TGTGCCAGCAGTTACGGGGGGGCCTACGAGGCCCAGTACTTC.

This clone has a count of ten or more. The V call is TRBV19, the J call TRBJ1-5; no definite D call. CDR1 is LNHDA, CDR2 SQIVND, per germline (reference sequence). This CDR3 comprises 13 residues. Trimming cost V 3 bases and J 7 bases, with 10 bases left between them. The CDR3 loop is CASSIQVRQPQHF. The CDR3 DNA is TGTGCCAGTAGTATCCAGGTGCGACAGCCCCAGCATTTT.

The table lists this clone with many counts. The rearrangement links TRBV5-4 to TRBJ1-6; 9 nucleotides line up with TRBD1. The CDR3 is made up of 15 amino acids. CDR1 SGHNT and CDR2 YYREEE come from the germline V gene (reference sequence). V lost 2 bases, J lost 7 bases, and 4 bases stayed unmatched. CDR3 in DNA: TGTGCCAGCAGCTTCGACAGGGGGGGCAATTCACCCCTCCACTTT. This translates into CASSFDRGGNSPLHF.

V and J are TRBV6-1 and TRBJ2-5; 7 nucleotides line up with TRBD1. CDR1 and CDR2 (germline): MNHNS, SASEGT. This CDR3 is 12 amino acids long. The V gene end was trimmed by 10 bases and the J gene end by 3 bases; junction bases not matched to a gene: 5. In DNA form, the CDR3 reads TGTGCCACCCACGGGACAGAAGAGACCCAGTACTTC. Its translation: CATHGTEETQYF.

This clone has ten or more counts. The chain combines TRBV20-1 with TRBJ1-2; D might be TRBD1 (5 bases). This CDR3 has 12 residues. V dropped 1 base and J dropped 3 bases, with 6 bases sitting between them. From germline, CDR1 is DFQATT and CDR2 SNEGSKA (reference sequence). The CDR3 nucleotides are TGCAGTGCTAGAGTAGGGGACTATGGCTACACCTTC. As protein: CSARVGDYGYTF.

This clone occurred a few times. Since a much larger clone is just one base distant, this may be a read error. This chain joins TRBV7-6 and TRBJ2-5; 7 positions match TRBD1. The CDR3 length is 16 residues. V gave up 1 base and J gave up 5 bases; unmatched junction bases: 10. The germline CDR1 and CDR2 sequences are SGHVS and FNYEAQ. The CDR3 spells CASSLEWGQCMETQYF. CDR3 DNA sequence: TGTGCCAGCAGCTTAGAGTGGGGACAGTGTATGGAGACCCAGTACTTC.

This clone was detected ten times or more. CDR3 DNA: TGTGCCAGTAGTTCAGGGGTGAAGGGACAAGAGACCCAGTACTTC. It codes for CASSSGVKGQETQYF. The rearrangement joins TRBV19 to TRBJ2-5, with D tentatively TRBD1 (6 bases). The V end lost 5 bases, the J end lost 2 bases, and 15 bases lay between the germline ends. CDR1 LNHDA and CDR2 SQIVND come from the germline V gene (reference sequence). The CDR3 has 15 residues.

This clone was observed at least ten times. The chain couples TRBV6-1 to TRBJ2-5, with 7 bases that match TRBD2. The germline CDR1 and CDR2 sequences are MNHNS and SASEGT. The CDR3 has 13 residues. Trimming removed 5 bases from V and 4 bases from J; junction bases left unmatched: 4. This CDR3 reads CASSPGLVETQYF. The CDR3 region has the DNA TGTGCCAGCAGTCCTGGACTAGTAGAGACCCAGTACTTC.

Ten or more counts support this clone. The gene calls are TRBV7-3 and TRBJ1-2, with 12 bases aligning to TRBD1. Germline V gene data show CDR1 as SGHTA and CDR2 as FQGTGA. The CDR3 loop spans 19 amino acids. With V trimmed by 5 bases and J by 1 base, 14 bases remained unmatched. In DNA form, the CDR3 reads TGTGCCAGCAGCCCCGCCGGGACAGGGGGCGGAAAGTTTAACTATGGCTACACCTTC. It is translated as CASSPAGTGGGKFNYGYTF.